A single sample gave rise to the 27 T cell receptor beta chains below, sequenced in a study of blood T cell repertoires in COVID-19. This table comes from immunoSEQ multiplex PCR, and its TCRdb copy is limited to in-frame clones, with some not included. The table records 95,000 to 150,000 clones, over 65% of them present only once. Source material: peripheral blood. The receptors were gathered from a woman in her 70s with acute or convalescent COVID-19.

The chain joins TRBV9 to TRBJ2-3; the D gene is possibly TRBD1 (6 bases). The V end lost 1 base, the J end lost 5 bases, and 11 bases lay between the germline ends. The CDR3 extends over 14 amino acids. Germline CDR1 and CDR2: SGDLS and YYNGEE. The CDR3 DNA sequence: TGTGCCAGCAGCGTACAGGGGCGGGTAGATACGCAGTATTTT. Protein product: CASSVQGRVDTQYF.

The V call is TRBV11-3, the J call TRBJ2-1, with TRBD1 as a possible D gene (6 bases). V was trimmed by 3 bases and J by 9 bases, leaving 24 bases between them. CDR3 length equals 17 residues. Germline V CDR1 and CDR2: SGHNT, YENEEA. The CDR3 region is CASSFEGVGQGRVEQFF. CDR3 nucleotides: TGTGCCAGCAGCTTCGAGGGCGTGGGGCAGGGGCGGGTTGAGCAGTTCTTC.

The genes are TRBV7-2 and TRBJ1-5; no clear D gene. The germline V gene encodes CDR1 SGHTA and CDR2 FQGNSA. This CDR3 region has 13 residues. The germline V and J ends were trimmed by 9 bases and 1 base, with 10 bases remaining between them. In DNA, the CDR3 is TGTGCCAGTGCCAGGATGAGCAATCAGCCCCAGCATTTT. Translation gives CASARMSNQPQHF.

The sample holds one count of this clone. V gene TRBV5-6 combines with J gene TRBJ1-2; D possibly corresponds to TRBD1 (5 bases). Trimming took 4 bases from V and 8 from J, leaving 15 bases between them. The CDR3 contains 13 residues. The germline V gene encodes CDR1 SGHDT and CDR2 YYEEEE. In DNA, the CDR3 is TGTGCCAGCAGCCAGGGAGGGTTCGGGGGCTACACCTTC. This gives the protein CASSQGGFGGYTF.

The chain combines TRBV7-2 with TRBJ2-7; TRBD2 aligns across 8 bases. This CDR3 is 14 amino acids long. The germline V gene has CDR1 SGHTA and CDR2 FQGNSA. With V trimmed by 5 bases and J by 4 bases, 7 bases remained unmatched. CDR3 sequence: CASSHGAGGYEQYV. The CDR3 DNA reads TGTGCCAGCAGCCACGGGGCGGGGGGTTACGAGCAGTACGTC.

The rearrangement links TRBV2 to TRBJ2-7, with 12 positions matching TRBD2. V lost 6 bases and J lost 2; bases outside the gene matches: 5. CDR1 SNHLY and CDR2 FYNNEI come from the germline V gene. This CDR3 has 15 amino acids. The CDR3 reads CASRPGLAGAYEQYF. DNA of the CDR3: TGTGCCAGCAGACCGGGACTAGCGGGCGCCTACGAGCAGTACTTC.

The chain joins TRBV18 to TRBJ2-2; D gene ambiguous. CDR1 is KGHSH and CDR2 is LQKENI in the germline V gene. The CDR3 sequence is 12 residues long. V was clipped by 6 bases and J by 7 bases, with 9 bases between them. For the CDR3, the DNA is TGTGCCAGCTCCCCAGAGGTCGGGGAGCTGTTTTTT. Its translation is CASSPEVGELFF. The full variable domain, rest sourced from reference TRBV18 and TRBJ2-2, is NAGVMQNPRHLVRRRGQEARLRCSPMKGHSHVYWYRQLPEEGLKFMVYLQKENIIDESGMPKERFSAEFPKEGPSILRIQQVVRGDSAAYFCASSPEVGELFFGEGSRLTVL.

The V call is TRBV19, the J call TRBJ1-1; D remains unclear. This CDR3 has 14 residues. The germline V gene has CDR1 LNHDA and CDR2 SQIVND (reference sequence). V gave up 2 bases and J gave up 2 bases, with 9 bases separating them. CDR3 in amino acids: CASSISSGNTEAFF. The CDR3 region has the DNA TGTGCCAGTAGTATAAGTTCGGGTAACACTGAAGCTTTCTTT.

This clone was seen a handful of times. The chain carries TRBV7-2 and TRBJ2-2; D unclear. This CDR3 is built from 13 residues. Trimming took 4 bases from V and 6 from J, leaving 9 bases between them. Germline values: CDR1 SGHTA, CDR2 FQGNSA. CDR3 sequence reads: CASSSFESGELFF. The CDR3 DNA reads TGTGCCAGCAGCTCCTTCGAGTCCGGGGAGCTGTTTTTT. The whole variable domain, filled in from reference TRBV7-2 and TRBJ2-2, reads GAGVSQSPSNKVTEKGKDVELRCDPISGHTALYWYRQSLGQGLEFLIYFQGNSAPDKSGLPSDRFSAERTGGSVSTLTIQRTQQEDSAVYLCASSSFESGELFFGEGSRLTVL.

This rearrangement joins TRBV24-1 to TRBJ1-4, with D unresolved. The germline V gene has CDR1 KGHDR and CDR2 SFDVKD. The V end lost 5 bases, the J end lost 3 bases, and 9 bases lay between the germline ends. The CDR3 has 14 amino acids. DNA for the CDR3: TGTGCCACCAGTGTACTAGGGTCTAATGAAAAACTGTTTTTT. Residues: CATSVLGSNEKLFF.

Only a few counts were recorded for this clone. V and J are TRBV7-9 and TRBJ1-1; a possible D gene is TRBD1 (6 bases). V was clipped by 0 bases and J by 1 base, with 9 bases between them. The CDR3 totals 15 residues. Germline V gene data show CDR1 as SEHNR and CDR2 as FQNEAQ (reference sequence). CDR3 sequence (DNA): TGTGCCAGCAGCTTAGCGCAGGGGCGGAACACTGAAGCTTTCTTT. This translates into CASSLAQGRNTEAFF.

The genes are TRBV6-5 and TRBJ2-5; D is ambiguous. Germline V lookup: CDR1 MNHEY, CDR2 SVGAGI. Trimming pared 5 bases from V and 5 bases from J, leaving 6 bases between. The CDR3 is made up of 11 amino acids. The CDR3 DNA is TGTGCCAGCAGTACAAAGGAGACCCAGTACTTC. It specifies CASSTKETQYF.

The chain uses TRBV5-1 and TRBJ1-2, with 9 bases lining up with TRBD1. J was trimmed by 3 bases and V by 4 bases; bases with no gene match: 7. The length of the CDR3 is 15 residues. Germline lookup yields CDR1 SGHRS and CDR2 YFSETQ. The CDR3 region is CASSPKDRGDYGYTF. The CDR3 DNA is TGCGCCAGCAGCCCAAAGGACAGGGGAGACTATGGCTACACCTTC.

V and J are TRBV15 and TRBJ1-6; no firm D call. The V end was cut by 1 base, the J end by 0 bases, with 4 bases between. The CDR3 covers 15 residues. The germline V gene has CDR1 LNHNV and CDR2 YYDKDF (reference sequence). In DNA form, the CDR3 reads TGTGCCACCAGCAGAGCGAGCTCCTATAATTCACCCCTCCACTTT. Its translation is CATSRASSYNSPLHF.

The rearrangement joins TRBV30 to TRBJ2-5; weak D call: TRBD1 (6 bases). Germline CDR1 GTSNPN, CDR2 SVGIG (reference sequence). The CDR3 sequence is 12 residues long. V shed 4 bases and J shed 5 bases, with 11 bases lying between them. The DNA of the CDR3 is TGTGCCTGGATGGGGGCGGTGGAGACCCAGTACTTC. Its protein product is CAWMGAVETQYF.

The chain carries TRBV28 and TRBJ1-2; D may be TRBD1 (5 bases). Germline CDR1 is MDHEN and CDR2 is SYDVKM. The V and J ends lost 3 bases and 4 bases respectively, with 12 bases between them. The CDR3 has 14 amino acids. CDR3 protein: CASSFETALYGYTF. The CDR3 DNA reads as TGTGCCAGCAGTTTTGAGACAGCCCTCTATGGCTACACCTTC.

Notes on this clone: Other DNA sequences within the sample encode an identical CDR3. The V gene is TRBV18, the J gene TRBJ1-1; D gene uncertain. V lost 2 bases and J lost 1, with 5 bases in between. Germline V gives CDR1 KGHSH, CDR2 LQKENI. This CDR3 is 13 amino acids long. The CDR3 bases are TGTGCCAGCTCACCAGGCAGGAACACTGAAGCTTTCTTT. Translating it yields CASSPGRNTEAFF. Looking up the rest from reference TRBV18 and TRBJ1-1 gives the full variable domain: NAGVMQNPRHLVRRRGQEARLRCSPMKGHSHVYWYRQLPEEGLKFMVYLQKENIIDESGMPKERFSAEFPKEGPSILRIQQVVRGDSAAYFCASSPGRNTEAFFGQGTRLTVV.

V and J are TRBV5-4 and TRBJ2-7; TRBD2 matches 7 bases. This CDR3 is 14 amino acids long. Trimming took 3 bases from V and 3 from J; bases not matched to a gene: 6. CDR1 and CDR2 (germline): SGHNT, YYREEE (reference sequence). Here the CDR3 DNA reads TGTGCCAGCAGCTGGGCGGGGGTTGACTACGAGCAGTACTTC. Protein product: CASSWAGVDYEQYF.

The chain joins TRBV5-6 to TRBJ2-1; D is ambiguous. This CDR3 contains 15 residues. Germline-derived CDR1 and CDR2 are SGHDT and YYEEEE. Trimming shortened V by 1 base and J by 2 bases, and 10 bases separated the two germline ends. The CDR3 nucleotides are TGTGCCAGCAGCTTGAAATGGTCAGCCTACAATGAGCAGTTCTTC. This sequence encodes CASSLKWSAYNEQFF.

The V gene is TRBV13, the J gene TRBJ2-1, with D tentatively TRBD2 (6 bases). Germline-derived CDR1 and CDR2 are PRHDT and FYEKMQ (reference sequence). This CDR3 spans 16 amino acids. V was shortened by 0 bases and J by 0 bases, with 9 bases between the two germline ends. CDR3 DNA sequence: TGTGCCAGCAGCTTAGGCGCGGGAAGCTCCTACAATGAGCAGTTCTTC. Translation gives CASSLGAGSSYNEQFF.

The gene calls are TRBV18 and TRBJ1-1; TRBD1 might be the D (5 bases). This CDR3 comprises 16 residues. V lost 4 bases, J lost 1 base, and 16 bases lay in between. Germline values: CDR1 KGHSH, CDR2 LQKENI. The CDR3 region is CASSRDRLVGNTEAFF. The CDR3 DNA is TGTGCCAGCTCACGGGACCGACTAGTTGGGAACACTGAAGCTTTCTTT. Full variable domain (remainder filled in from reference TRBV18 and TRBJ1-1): NAGVMQNPRHLVRRRGQEARLRCSPMKGHSHVYWYRQLPEEGLKFMVYLQKENIIDESGMPKERFSAEFPKEGPSILRIQQVVRGDSAAYFCASSRDRLVGNTEAFFGQGTRLTVV.

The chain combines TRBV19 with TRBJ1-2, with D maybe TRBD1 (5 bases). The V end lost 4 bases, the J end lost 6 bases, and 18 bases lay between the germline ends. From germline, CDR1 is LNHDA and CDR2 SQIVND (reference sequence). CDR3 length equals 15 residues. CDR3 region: CASSRDSTFRDGYTF. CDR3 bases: TGTGCCAGTAGTAGGGACTCCACGTTCCGAGATGGCTACACCTTC.

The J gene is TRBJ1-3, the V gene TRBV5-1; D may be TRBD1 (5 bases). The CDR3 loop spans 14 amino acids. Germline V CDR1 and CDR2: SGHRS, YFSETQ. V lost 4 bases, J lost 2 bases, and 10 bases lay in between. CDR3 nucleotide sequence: TGCGCCAGCAGCGAGTCGGGGGCTGGAAACACCATATATTTT. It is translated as CASSESGAGNTIYF.

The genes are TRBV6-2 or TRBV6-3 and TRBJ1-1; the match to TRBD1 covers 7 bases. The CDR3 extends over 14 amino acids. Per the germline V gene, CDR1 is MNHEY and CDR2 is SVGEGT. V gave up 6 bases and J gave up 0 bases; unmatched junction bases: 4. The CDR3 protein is CASSRDRVNTEAFF. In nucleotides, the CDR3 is TGTGCCAGCAGCCGCGACAGGGTGAACACTGAAGCTTTCTTT.

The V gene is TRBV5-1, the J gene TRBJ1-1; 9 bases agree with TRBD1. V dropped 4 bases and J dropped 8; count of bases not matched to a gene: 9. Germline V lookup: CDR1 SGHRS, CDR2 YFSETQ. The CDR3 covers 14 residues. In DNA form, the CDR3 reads TGCGCCAGCAGCCCCGGGACAGGGTCTTTAGAAGCTTTCTTT. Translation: CASSPGTGSLEAFF. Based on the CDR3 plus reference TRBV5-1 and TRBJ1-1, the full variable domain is KAGVTQTPRYLIKTRGQQVTLSCSPISGHRSVSWYQQTPGQGLQFLFEYFSETQRNKGNFPGRFSGRQFSNSRSEMNVSTLELGDSALYLCASSPGTGSLEAFFGQGTRLTVV.

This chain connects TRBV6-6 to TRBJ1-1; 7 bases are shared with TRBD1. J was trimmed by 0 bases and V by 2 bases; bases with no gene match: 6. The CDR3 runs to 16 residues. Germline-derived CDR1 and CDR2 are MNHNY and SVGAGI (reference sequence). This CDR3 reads CASSYGGRGMNTEAFF. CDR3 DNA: TGTGCCAGCAGTTACGGGGGCAGGGGGATGAACACTGAAGCTTTCTTT.

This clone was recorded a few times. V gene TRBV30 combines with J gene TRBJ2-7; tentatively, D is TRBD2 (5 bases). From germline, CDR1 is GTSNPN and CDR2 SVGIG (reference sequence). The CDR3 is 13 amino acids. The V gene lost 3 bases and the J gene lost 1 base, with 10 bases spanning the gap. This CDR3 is CAWRRTESYEQYF. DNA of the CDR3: TGTGCCTGGAGGCGGACTGAATCCTACGAGCAGTACTTC.